This T cell receptor (beta chain) was captured in a study of PD-L1 blockade in urothelial cancer. In the study overall: Patients with male sex and bladder-origin urothelial cancer accounted for about 85% of the roughly 30 enrolled. Chemotherapy regimens numbering 0 to 3 had been given to patients. Blood samples had a median of 141,255 T cells. Study-level findings and limits: When measured at 3 weeks, tumor-associated blood clones expanded more in durable-benefit patients.

CDR3 size: 15 residues. The germline V gene has CDR1 SGHNT and CDR2 YYREEE (reference sequence). The germline V and J ends were trimmed by 0 bases and 4 bases, with 11 bases remaining between them. Here immunoSEQ multiplex PCR was the method, and the copy in TCRdb shows in-frame clones only, minus some. Of roughly 53,000 clones listed, about 83% were seen once; the top ten hold around 15%. A word on this clone: What it binds is unknown.

This sample's time point: pretreatment peripheral blood. This TCR came from a woman aged 60-70 years with urothelial cancer. V is TRBV5-4 and J is TRBJ1-5, with a possible D match to TRBD1 (6 bases). Sequences were derived from PBMCs, sampled around atezolizumab (anti-PD-L1) treatment. CDR3 DNA: TGTGCCAGCAGCTTGGGTGGGACACAGAATCAGCCCCAGCATTTT. As protein: CASSLGGTQNQPQHF.